This entry is about one T cell receptor beta chain. Its antigen is unknown. One base away there is no much larger clone; base qualities are not given. TCRbeta CDR3 regions were profiled by bias-controlled multiplex PCR amplification of genomic DNA with the immunoSEQ Assay. For the original study's pipeline: The absolute abundance of each unique TCRbeta CDR3 region was quantified after sequences were collapsed and filtered. Differential abundance was assessed using a binomial (Fisher-equivalent) model and a beta-binomial model in which time-dependent variance fitted from healthy donors was added. Clones with fewer than 5 combined templates were excluded, and clones with Benjamini-Hochberg FDR below 0.01 were called differentially abundant. Using the form v = (b*log(k)+a)^2, the beta-binomial variance was modeled as a function of the total template count across the two samples. TCRdb retrieved this table from immuneACCESS and kept in-frame rearrangements only. Not all clones are present; in checked studies, unresolved V genes account for under half, and no reason is known for the remainder. V and J calls and clone size are given by that table; D and trimming were obtained from the DNA. The sample has about 85,000 clones on record, about 89% of them singletons. 2.5% to 3.5% of the sample comes from the top ten.

The data originate from a study of identifying expanded T cells in peripheral blood (dated 2019 in TCRdb). Concerning the study at large: Technical replicates were generated by sequencing separate aliquots of the same genomic DNA pool, with four replicates compared pairwise.

The germline V gene gives CDR1 as MNHNS and CDR2 as SASEGT. The CDR3 has 13 amino acids, counting the end cysteine and phenylalanine. Of all the DNA, just the CDR3 is kept, 39 bases in frame from base 1. V ends up 1 base short and J 9 bases short, with an unmatched junction base count of 4. During the collection period, no infections or other immune events were recorded for the healthy donors. To calibrate time-dependent variance in a beta-binomial model of T-cell clone differential abundance, blood repertoires from healthy donors were used as a training cohort. The training cohort was composed of some ten healthy donors, 3 female and 7 male. On average the donors were around 45 years old, and their ages spanned roughly 25 to 70 years. Whole blood from each healthy donor was obtained from a commercial supplier and was collected at three time points around 13 days apart. For immunosequencing, genomic DNA was extracted from whole blood that had not been sorted.

What the study reported, not specific to this receptor: Across all healthy donors, variance in clone template counts between roughly two-week samples was found to increase significantly with total template count. The binomial model flagged approximately 1.2 differentially abundant clones between technical replicates but about 15 over around two weeks and over 18 over about 4 weeks. The authors expected that over much longer intervals, such as months to years, biological variance in healthy repertoires might increase even further. Across all healthy-donor time intervals, the beta-binomial model significantly cut both the number of clones called differentially abundant and the false-positive rate.

Rearrangement joined TRBV6-1 to TRBJ2-7; TRBD2 fits 9 bases in the junction. The sequence came from a person aged 18-70 years in good health. The sample was blood. The DNA sequence is as follows: TGTGCCAGCAGTGAAGAGGAAGCGGGGGGGCAGTACTTC. Its protein product is CASSEEEAGGQYF.